The following is a T cell receptor (beta chain) sequence with its context. Its antigen is as yet unknown. Those who donated were healthy bone marrow donors. This record belongs to a study of cytomegalovirus exposure and HLA in healthy donors. Germline lookup yields CDR1 MNHEY and CDR2 SVGAGI. The CDR3 extends over 15 amino acids. The junction had 5 bases not matched to a gene; V was cut back by 4 bases and J by 2 bases. General observations from the study: In a later analysis, TCR beta V- and J-gene trimming showed a link to a missense DCLRE1C variant. TCR beta sequences reportedly predicted most subjects' HLA-A and HLA-B alleles accurately.

Vbeta (60) and Jbeta (13) primers were used in the PCR. Authors' analysis steps: Later reanalysis found approximately 80 million unique TCR beta chains, some 10 million of them shared. Some clones are missing from TCRdb's copy, which holds only in-frame ones; the method was immunoSEQ multiplex PCR. The V and J calls and clone size come from that table; D and trimming were worked out from the DNA. The sample lists approximately 97,000 clones; about 62% were seen once. The chain couples TRBV6-5 to TRBJ2-5; 9 bases are a match to TRBD1. The clonotype comes from a human donor in good health. The sequenced sample consisted of PBMCs. In DNA, the CDR3 is TGTGCCAGCAGTTCCGGACAGGGGCCACAAGAGACCCAGTACTTC. Its protein product is CASSSGQGPQETQYF.